This T cell receptor (beta chain) comes out of a study of shared T cell receptors in the human thymus. Produced via immunoSEQ multiplex PCR; TCRdb's table is partial and in-frame only. The sample yields hundreds of thousands of clones, 80% to 90% seen once. V lost 5 bases and J lost 0, with 20 bases in between. Germline V CDR1 and CDR2: MDHEN, SYDVKM. The CDR3 length is 19 residues. These same records also appear under a second study, on human thymus T cells. According to that study: The sample donors, healthy Finnish infants, were having corrective surgery for congenital heart defects. Thymus tissue for the work was resected from patients undergoing corrective heart surgery. The authors found apparently biased V and J gene usage in thymic and blood repertoires. In unrelated individuals, thymic repertoires overlapped highly, according to related research.

Sample: thymocytes. This chain joins TRBV28 and TRBJ1-6; D may be TRBD1 (6 bases). The sequence was collected from a girl under three years old with a congenital heart defect. CDR3 region: CASSRIGQPRSSYNSPLHF. CDR3 coding DNA: TGTGCCAGCAGTCGAATAGGACAGCCCCGGAGCTCCTATAATTCACCCCTCCACTTT.